The rows below give T cell receptor beta chains drawn from one sample of a study of cytomegalovirus exposure and HLA in healthy donors. The data were produced by immunoSEQ multiplex PCR, yet TCRdb's version contains in-frame clones alone and is incomplete. Here the sample spans about 140,000 clones, over 70% being singletons. The sequencing sample was made of PBMCs. The receptor set was obtained from a male donor in good health and CMV-seronegative. Both conserved end residues are part of each CDR3. The D gene is left open where the match is weak. For some rows the clone size is stated as once, few or many, or as a class when expanded; others skip it.

clone size	V gene	D gene	J gene	CDR3 protein	CDR3 DNA
.	TRBV7-9	TRBD2	TRBJ2-5	CSSSPSGSAYQETQYF	TGTTCCAGCAGCCCTAGCGGATCCGCGTACCAAGAGACCCAGTACTTC
.	TRBV4-1	.	TRBJ1-3	CASSQEAGISGNTIYF	TGCGCCAGCAGCCAAGAAGCCGGGATCTCTGGAAACACCATATATTTT
.	TRBV5-1	TRBD1	TRBJ2-7	CASSPSGQGIYEQYF	TGCGCCAGCAGCCCCTCAGGACAGGGTATCTACGAGCAGTACTTC
.	TRBV30	.	TRBJ1-1	CAWSTASSWATEAFF	TGTGCCTGGTCGACAGCCAGTAGTTGGGCCACTGAAGCTTTCTTT
.	TRBV30	.	TRBJ2-2	CAWSTAGLAGELFF	TGTGCCTGGAGTACGGCAGGGCTGGCCGGGGAGCTGTTTTTT
.	TRBV6-6	TRBD1	TRBJ1-1	CAGSYLGQGDTEAFF	TGTGCCGGCAGCTACCTAGGACAGGGAGACACTGAAGCTTTCTTT
.	TRBV9	.	TRBJ2-7	CASSAGGTLYEQYF	TGTGCCAGCAGCGCGGGGGGCACCCTCTACGAGCAGTACTTC
.	TRBV6-8	TRBD1	TRBJ2-3	CASKLTGTGHRTDTQYF	TGTGCCAGCAAATTAACCGGGACAGGGCATCGCACAGATACGCAGTATTTT
.	TRBV27	TRBD1	TRBJ2-7	CASSLALGQGGYEQYF	TGTGCCAGCAGTTTAGCTTTGGGACAGGGGGGATACGAGCAGTACTTC
.	TRBV6-1	TRBD2	TRBJ2-7	CASSDLAGGQYEQYF	TGTGCCAGCAGCGACCTAGCGGGGGGGCAGTACGAGCAGTACTTC
.	TRBV6-6	.	TRBJ1-4	CASRAQVTTNEKLFF	TGTGCCAGCAGGGCACAAGTAACAACTAATGAAAAACTGTTTTTT
.	TRBV5-6	TRBD1	TRBJ1-2	CASSSGTGGAGYGYTF	TGTGCCAGCAGCTCAGGGACAGGGGGCGCTGGCTATGGCTACACCTTC
.	TRBV25-1	TRBD2	TRBJ2-7	CASSEETSGRYEQYF	TGTGCCAGCAGTGAAGAGACTAGCGGGAGGTACGAGCAGTACTTC
once	TRBV9	.	TRBJ1-4	CASSVAGSRANEKLFF	TGTGCCAGCAGCGTAGCCGGGAGTAGGGCCAATGAAAAACTGTTTTTT
few	TRBV15	TRBD1	TRBJ1-2	CATSRDNTGGGDGYTF	TGTGCCACCAGCAGAGACAATACAGGGGGTGGCGATGGCTACACCTTC
.	TRBV30	TRBD1	TRBJ2-7	CAWSGSGQGRKQYF	TGTGCCTGGAGTGGGTCGGGACAGGGAAGGAAGCAGTACTTC
.	TRBV4-1	.	TRBJ1-1	CASSPLGQGGTEAFF	TGCGCCAGCAGCCCCCTGGGGCAGGGCGGAACTGAAGCTTTCTTT
once	TRBV30	TRBD1	TRBJ2-7	CAWSVGQGSYEQYF	TGTGCCTGGAGTGTAGGACAGGGGTCCTACGAGCAGTACTTC
.	TRBV2	TRBD2	TRBJ2-3	CASRPGGWGTDTQYF	TGTGCCAGCAGACCGGGAGGATGGGGCACAGATACGCAGTATTTT
.	TRBV27	.	TRBJ2-7	CASSSAREQYF	TGTGCCAGCAGCTCTGCGCGGGAGCAGTACTTC
.	TRBV5-1	TRBD1	TRBJ2-7	CASSLGYTGGAEQYF	TGCGCCAGCAGCTTGGGTTATACAGGGGGCGCCGAGCAGTACTTC
once	TRBV30	.	TRBJ1-1	CAFSTEAFF	TGTGCCTTCTCGACTGAAGCTTTCTTT
.	TRBV6-6	.	TRBJ1-2	CASSYLDGGYTF	TGTGCCAGCAGTTACTTAGATGGTGGCTACACCTTC
once	TRBV27	.	TRBJ1-2	CASGGRDKYYGYTF	TGTGCCAGCGGAGGACGGGACAAGTACTATGGCTACACCTTC
.	TRBV13	.	TRBJ1-1	CASSSDLPDGIDMNTEAFF	TGTGCCAGCAGCTCGGACTTACCGGACGGGATCGATATGAACACTGAAGCTTTCTTT
.	TRBV2	.	TRBJ1-2	CASSLRGEYGYTF	TGTGCCAGCAGCCTACGGGGAGAGTATGGCTACACCTTC
.	TRBV5-4	.	TRBJ2-1	CASSLVGSGTLVSYNEQFF	TGTGCCAGCAGCTTGGTGGGTAGCGGAACCCTCGTCTCTTACAATGAGCAGTTCTTC
.	TRBV27	TRBD2	TRBJ2-2	CASRSRGGLAGVLGGELFF	TGTGCCAGCAGATCGCGAGGAGGACTAGCGGGAGTATTAGGCGGGGAGCTGTTTTTT
.	TRBV9	TRBD1	TRBJ1-2	CPSSVEDRGRDGYTF	TGTCCCAGCAGCGTAGAGGACAGGGGGCGGGATGGCTACACCTTC
.	TRBV4-2	.	TRBJ2-5	CASSQDLETQYF	TGTGCCAGCAGCCAAGACCTAGAGACCCAGTACTTC
.	TRBV7-2	.	TRBJ2-5	CASSAGQSQETQYF	TGTGCCAGCAGCGCGGGACAGTCACAAGAGACCCAGTACTTC
.	TRBV11-2	TRBD2	TRBJ2-1	CASSWSGGAFNEQFF	TGTGCCAGCAGCTGGAGCGGGGGGGCGTTTAATGAGCAGTTCTTC
.	TRBV4-3	.	TRBJ1-1	CASSQDSDLNTEAFF	TGCGCCAGCAGCCAAGATAGCGATCTGAACACTGAAGCTTTCTTT
once	TRBV27	.	TRBJ1-1	CASSLTYPEGMNTEAFF	TGTGCCAGCAGTCTCACCTACCCAGAGGGAATGAACACTGAAGCTTTCTTT
.	TRBV6-1	.	TRBJ2-7	CASSERSGMNYEQYF	TGTGCCAGCAGTGAACGCTCAGGGATGAACTACGAGCAGTACTTC
.	TRBV7-6	.	TRBJ1-5	CASSPRRGQPQHF	TGTGCCAGCAGCCCACGGCGGGGACAGCCCCAGCATTTT
.	TRBV5-1	.	TRBJ2-2	CASSLGRENTGELFF	TGCGCCAGCAGCTTGGGTCGAGAAAACACCGGGGAGCTGTTTTTT
.	TRBV4-1	.	TRBJ1-2	CASSQLPGNFYGYTF	TGCGCCAGCAGCCAACTGCCAGGGAACTTCTATGGCTACACCTTC
.	TRBV6-4	TRBD2	TRBJ2-5	CASSRDYGETQYF	TGTGCCAGCAGCCGGGACTACGGAGAGACCCAGTACTTC
.	TRBV5-4	.	TRBJ1-4	CASSSGPPRNEKLFF	TGTGCCAGCAGCAGCGGACCGCCTCGTAATGAAAAACTGTTTTTT
few	TRBV5-1	TRBD1	TRBJ1-2	CASSLGQGNYGYTF	TGCGCCAGCAGCTTGGGACAGGGGAACTATGGCTACACCTTC
.	TRBV19	.	TRBJ1-1	CASGSYEAFF	TGTGCCAGCGGGTCCTATGAAGCTTTCTTT
.	TRBV7-3	TRBD1	TRBJ1-1	CASSLIRGRNTEAFF	TGTGCCAGCAGCTTGATCAGGGGGAGGAACACTGAAGCTTTCTTT
.	TRBV4-1	.	TRBJ2-1	CASRSTGSYNEQFF	TGCGCCAGCAGATCTACAGGGTCCTACAATGAGCAGTTCTTC
.	TRBV2	TRBD1	TRBJ1-2	CASSGSRGTGFGYTF	TGTGCCAGCAGTGGATCGAGGGGGACAGGGTTTGGCTACACCTTC
.	TRBV9	.	TRBJ2-2	CASSLRLETGELFF	TGTGCCAGCAGCTTGAGACTCGAGACCGGGGAGCTGTTTTTT
.	TRBV7-3	TRBD2	TRBJ2-1	CASSLRGPLAGGDNEQFF	TGTGCCAGCAGCTTAAGGGGCCCGCTAGCGGGGGGGGACAATGAGCAGTTCTTC
.	TRBV6-5	.	TRBJ1-1	CASSYSTQANTEAFF	TGTGCCAGCAGTTACTCGACGCAGGCCAACACTGAAGCTTTCTTT
.	TRBV28	.	TRBJ2-1	CASPASPGTQGNEQFF	TGTGCCAGCCCAGCTTCCCCCGGGACTCAAGGCAATGAGCAGTTCTTC
few	TRBV7-3	TRBD2	TRBJ2-5	CASSPSGRGETQYF	TGTGCCAGCAGCCCCTCCGGGAGGGGAGAGACCCAGTACTTC
once	TRBV6-5	TRBD1	TRBJ1-2	CASRRTGWYGYTF	TGTGCCAGCAGGCGGACAGGGTGGTATGGCTACACCTTC
few	TRBV25-1	.	TRBJ1-1	CASSEVGGTEAFF	TGTGCCAGCAGTGAAGTAGGGGGAACTGAAGCTTTCTTT
.	TRBV5-1	.	TRBJ1-1	CPSSLVPVTNTEAFF	TGCCCCAGCAGCTTGGTTCCGGTGACTAACACTGAAGCTTTCTTT
.	TRBV2	.	TRBJ1-2	CASSEVDTNYGYTF	TGTGCCAGCAGTGAGGTAGACACTAACTATGGCTACACCTTC
.	TRBV7-9	TRBD1	TRBJ2-5	CASSLLDRAETQYF	TGTGCCAGCAGCTTACTGGACAGGGCAGAGACCCAGTACTTC
once	TRBV2	TRBD2	TRBJ2-1	CASSEGGLAGYNEQFF	TGTGCCAGCAGTGAAGGGGGACTAGCGGGGTACAATGAGCAGTTCTTC
.	TRBV5-6	TRBD1	TRBJ2-3	CASSRGQGALTDTQYF	TGTGCCAGCAGCCGGGGACAGGGGGCCCTCACAGATACGCAGTATTTT